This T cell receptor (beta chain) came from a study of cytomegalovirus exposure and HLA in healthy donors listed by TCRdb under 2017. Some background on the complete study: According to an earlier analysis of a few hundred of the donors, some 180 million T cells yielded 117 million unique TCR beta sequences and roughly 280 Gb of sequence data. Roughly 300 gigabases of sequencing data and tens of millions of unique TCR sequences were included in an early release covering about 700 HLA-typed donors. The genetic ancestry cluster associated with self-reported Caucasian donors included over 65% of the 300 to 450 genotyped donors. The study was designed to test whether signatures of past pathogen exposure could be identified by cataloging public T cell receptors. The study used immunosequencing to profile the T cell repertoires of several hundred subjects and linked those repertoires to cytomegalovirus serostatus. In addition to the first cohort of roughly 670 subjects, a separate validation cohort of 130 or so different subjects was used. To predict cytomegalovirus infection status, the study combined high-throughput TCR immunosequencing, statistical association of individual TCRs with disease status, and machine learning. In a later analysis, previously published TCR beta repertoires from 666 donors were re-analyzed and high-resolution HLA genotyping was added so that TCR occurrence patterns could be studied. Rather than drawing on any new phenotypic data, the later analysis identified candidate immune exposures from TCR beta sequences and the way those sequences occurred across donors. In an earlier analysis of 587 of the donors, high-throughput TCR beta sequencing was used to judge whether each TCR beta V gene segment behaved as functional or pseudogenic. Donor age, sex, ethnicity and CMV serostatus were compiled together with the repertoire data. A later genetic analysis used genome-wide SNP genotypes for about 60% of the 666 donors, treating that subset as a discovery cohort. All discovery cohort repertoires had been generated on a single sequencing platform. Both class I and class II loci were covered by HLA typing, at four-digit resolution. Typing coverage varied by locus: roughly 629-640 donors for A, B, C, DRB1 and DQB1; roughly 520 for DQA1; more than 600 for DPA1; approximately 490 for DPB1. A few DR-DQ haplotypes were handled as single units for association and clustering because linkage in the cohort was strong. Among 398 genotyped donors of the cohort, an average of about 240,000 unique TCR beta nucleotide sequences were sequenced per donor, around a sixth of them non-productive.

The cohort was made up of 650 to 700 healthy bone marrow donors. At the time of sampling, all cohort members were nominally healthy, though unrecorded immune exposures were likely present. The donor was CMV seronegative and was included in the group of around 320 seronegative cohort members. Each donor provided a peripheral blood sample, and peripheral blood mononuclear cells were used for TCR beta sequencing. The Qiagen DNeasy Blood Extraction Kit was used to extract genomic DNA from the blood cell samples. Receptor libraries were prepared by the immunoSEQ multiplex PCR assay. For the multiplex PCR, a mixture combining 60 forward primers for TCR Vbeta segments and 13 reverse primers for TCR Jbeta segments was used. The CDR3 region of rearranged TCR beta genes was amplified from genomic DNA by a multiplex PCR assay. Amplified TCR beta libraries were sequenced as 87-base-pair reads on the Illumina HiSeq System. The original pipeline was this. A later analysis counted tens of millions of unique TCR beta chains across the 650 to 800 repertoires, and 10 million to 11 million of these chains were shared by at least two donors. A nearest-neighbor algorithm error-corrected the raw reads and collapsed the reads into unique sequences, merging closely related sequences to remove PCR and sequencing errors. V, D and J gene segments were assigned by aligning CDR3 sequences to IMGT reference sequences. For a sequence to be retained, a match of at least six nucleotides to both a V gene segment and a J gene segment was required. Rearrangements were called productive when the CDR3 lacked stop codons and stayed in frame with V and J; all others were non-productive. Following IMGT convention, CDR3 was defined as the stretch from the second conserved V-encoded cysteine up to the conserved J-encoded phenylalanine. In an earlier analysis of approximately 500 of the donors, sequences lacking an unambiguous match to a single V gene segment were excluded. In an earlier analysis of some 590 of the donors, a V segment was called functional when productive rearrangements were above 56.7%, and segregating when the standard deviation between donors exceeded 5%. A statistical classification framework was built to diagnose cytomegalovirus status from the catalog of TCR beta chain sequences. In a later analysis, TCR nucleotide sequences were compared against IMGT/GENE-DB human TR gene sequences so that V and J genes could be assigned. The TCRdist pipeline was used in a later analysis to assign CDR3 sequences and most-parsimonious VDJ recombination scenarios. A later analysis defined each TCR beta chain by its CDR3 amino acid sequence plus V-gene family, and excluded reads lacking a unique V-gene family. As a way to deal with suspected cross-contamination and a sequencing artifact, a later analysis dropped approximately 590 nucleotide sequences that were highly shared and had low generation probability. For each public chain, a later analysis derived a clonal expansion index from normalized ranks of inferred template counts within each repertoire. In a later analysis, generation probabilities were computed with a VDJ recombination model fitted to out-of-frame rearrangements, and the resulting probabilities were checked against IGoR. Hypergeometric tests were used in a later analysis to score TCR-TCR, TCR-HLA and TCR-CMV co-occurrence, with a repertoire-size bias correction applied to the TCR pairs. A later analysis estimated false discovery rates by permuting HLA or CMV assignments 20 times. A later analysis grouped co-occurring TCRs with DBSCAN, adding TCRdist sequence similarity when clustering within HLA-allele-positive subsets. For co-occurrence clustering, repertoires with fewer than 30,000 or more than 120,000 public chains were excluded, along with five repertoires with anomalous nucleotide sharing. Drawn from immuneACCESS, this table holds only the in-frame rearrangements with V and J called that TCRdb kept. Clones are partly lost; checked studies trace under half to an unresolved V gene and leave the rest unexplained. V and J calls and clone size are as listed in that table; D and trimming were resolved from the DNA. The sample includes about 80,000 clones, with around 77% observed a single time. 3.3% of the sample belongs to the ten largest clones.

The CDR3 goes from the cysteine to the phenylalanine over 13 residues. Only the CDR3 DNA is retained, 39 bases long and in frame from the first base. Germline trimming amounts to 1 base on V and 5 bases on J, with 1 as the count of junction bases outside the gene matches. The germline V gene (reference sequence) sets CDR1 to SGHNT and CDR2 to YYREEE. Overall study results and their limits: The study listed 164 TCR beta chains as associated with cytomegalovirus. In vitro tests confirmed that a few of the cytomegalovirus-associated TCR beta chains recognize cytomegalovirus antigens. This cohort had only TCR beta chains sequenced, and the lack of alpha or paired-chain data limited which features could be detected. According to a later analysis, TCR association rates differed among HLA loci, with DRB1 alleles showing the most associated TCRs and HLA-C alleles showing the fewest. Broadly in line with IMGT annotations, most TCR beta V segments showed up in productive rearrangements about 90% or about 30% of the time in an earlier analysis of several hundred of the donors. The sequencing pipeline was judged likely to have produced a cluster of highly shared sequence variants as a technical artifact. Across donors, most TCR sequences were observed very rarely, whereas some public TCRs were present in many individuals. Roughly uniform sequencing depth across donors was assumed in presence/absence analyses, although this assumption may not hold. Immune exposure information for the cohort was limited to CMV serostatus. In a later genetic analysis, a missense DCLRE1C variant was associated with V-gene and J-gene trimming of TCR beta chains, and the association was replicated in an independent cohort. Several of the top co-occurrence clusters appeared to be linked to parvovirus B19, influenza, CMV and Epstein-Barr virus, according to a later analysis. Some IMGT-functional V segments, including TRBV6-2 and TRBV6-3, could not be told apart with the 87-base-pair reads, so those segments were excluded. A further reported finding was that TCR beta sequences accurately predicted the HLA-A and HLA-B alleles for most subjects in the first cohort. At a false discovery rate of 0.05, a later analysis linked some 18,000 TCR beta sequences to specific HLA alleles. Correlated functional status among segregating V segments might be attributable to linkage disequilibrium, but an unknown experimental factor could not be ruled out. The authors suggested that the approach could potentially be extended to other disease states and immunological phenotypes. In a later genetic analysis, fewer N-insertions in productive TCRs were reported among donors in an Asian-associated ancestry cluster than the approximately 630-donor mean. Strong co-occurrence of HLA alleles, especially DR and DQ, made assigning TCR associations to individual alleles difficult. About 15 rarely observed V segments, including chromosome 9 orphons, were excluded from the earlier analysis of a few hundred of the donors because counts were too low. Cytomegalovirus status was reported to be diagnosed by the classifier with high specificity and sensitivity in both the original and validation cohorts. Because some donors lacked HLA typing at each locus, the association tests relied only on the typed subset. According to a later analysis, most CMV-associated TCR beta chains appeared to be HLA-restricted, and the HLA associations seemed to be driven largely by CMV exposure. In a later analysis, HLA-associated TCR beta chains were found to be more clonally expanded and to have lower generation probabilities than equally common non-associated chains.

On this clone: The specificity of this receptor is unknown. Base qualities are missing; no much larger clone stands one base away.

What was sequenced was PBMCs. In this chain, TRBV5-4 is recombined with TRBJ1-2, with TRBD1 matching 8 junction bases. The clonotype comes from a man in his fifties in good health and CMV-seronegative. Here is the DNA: TGTGCCAGCAGCTTGTGGACAGGGTATGGCTACACCTTC. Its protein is CASSLWTGYGYTF.